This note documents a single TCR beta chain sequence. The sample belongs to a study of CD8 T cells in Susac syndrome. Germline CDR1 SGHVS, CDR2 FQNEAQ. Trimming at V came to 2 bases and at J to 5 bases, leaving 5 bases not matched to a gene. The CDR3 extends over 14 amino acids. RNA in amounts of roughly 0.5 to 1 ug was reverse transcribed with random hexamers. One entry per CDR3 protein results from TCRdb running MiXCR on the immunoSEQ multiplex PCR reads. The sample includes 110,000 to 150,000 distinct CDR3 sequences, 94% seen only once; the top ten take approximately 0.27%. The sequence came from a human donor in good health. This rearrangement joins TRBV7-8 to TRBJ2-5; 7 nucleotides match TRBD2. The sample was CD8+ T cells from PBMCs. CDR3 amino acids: CASSLYGEGETQYF. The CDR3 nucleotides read TGTGCCAGCAGCTTATACGGGGAGGGGGAGACCCAGTACTTC.